This TCR beta chain was sequenced in a study of T cell responses to AZD1222 COVID-19 vaccine. Study observations and caveats: Most donors were white British, females outnumbered males, and clonal diversity was possibly underestimated. Vaccine-associated CD4 TCRs ranged over spike, dominating at 160-218 and 743-854.

The CDR3 runs to 13 residues. Looked up from germline, CDR1 is LNHDA and CDR2 is SQIVND (reference sequence). V was shortened by 5 bases and J by 5 bases, with 9 bases between the two germline ends. Comment on this clone: Antigen: not known.

Sequencing was performed with immunoSEQ multiplex PCR; in TCRdb, only in-frame clones are kept and a portion is missing. The sample includes roughly 100,000 clones, about 89% seen only once; the top ten take less than 4%. The source was peripheral blood, collected 28 days after the second dose of the MenACWY control vaccine. The sequence was collected from an adult who received the MenACWY meningococcal vaccine as a control. The chain couples TRBV19 to TRBJ1-4; perhaps TRBD1 as D (5 bases). As DNA, the CDR3 is TGTGCCAGTAGTGGGGCAGGGAATGAAAAACTGTTTTTT. This codes for CASSGAGNEKLFF. Full variable domain (remainder filled in from reference TRBV19 and TRBJ1-4): DGGITQSPKYLFRKEGQNVTLSCEQNLNHDAMYWYRQDPGQGLRLIYYSQIVNDFQKGDIAEGYSVSREKKESFPLTVTSAQKNPTAFYLCASSGAGNEKLFFGSGTQLSVL.